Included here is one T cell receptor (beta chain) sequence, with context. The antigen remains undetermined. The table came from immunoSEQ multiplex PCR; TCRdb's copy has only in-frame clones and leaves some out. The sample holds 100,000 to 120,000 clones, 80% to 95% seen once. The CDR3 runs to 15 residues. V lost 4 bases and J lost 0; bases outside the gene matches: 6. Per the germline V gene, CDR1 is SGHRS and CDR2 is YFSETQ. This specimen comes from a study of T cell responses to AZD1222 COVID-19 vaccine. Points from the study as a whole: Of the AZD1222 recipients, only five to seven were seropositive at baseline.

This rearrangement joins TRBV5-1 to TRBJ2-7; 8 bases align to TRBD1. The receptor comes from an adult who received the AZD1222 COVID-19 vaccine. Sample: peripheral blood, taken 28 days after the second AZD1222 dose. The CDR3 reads CASSVSGTGSYEQYF. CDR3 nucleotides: TGCGCCAGCAGCGTTTCCGGGACAGGCTCCTACGAGCAGTACTTC.